This T cell receptor (beta chain) was recorded in a study of early T cells in non-severe SARS-CoV-2 infection. Study in general: From unsorted whole blood, bulk RNA was sequenced, and the chains remained unpaired.

In its sample, this clonotype was seen many times. The TCR library protocol was used to attach unique molecular identifiers. These identifiers were attached to individual cDNA molecules. One entry per CDR3 protein, called by TCRdb with MiXCR from the 5' RACE reads. The profile covers approximately 35,000 distinct CDR3 sequences, with 5.5% to 7% appearing a single time and roughly 13% taken by the ten largest. Germline values: CDR1 SGHAT, CDR2 FQNNGV. With 5 bases removed from V and 9 bases from J, the gap between germline ends came to 20 bases. The CDR3 consists of 15 residues. The source is an adult who was a healthcare worker with PCR-confirmed SARS-CoV-2 infection or an uninfected control (not recorded which). The sample comprised whole blood. The rearrangement uses TRBV11-2 and TRBJ1-5; maybe TRBD1 (5 bases). Written as DNA, the CDR3 is TGTGCCAGCAGCCCCGGACACAGGACTAGGGGGCCCCAGCATTTT. Translating it yields CASSPGHRTRGPQHF.